The next 27 T cell receptor beta chains were all read from a single sample in a study of cytomegalovirus exposure and HLA in healthy donors. In the PCR, 60 Vbeta and 13 Jbeta primers were used. Data came from immunoSEQ multiplex PCR; TCRdb stores just in-frame clones and leaves some out. Here the sample spans over 150,000 clones, approximately 80% being singletons. The specimen was PBMCs. These receptors were taken from a man aged 25 to 40 in good health and CMV-seropositive.

The chain combines TRBV19 with TRBJ1-3; weak D call: TRBD1 (5 bases). CDR3 length: 17 amino acids. V was pared by 4 bases and J by 3 bases, with 19 bases between. The V gene's germline CDR1 is LNHDA and CDR2 SQIVND (reference sequence). The DNA for the CDR3 is TGTGCCAGTAGTACCTCGGGTCGTTTGGGACTTGGAAACACCATATATTTT. Residues: CASSTSGRLGLGNTIYF.

The chain joins TRBV5-1 to TRBJ2-7; 7 bases align to TRBD2. V gave up 0 bases and J gave up 3 bases; unmatched junction bases: 6. The CDR3 consists of 15 residues. Germline CDR1 is SGHRS and CDR2 is YFSETQ. CDR3 coding DNA: TGCGCCAGCAGCTTGGGACGAGGGACTATCTACGAGCAGTACTTC. This codes for CASSLGRGTIYEQYF. Complete variable domain (other parts from reference TRBV5-1 and TRBJ2-7): KAGVTQTPRYLIKTRGQQVTLSCSPISGHRSVSWYQQTPGQGLQFLFEYFSETQRNKGNFPGRFSGRQFSNSRSEMNVSTLELGDSALYLCASSLGRGTIYEQYFGPGTRLTVT.

V is TRBV10-2 and J is TRBJ2-4, with TRBD2 matching 8 bases. The CDR3 spans 14 residues. From germline, CDR1 is WSHSY and CDR2 SAAADI. V dropped 0 bases and J dropped 10; count of bases not matched to a gene: 5. CDR3 nucleotides: TGCGCCAGCAGTGAGTCGAGGACGGGAGGGATTCAGTACTTC. Translated, it gives CASSESRTGGIQYF.

The CDR3 nucleotides are TGTGCCAGCAAGACAGGGGTCGGCGCAGATACGCAGTATTTT. This encodes CASKTGVGADTQYF. The gene calls are TRBV2 and TRBJ2-3; the match to TRBD1 covers 8 bases. Germline V lookup: CDR1 SNHLY, CDR2 FYNNEI. The CDR3 is 14 residues long. Unmatched junction bases numbered 7, after V lost 7 bases and J lost 4 bases.

CDR3 protein: CASARRTGDTGELFF. CDR3 DNA: TGCGCCAGCGCCCGGCGGACAGGGGACACCGGGGAGCTGTTTTTT. The chain joins TRBV5-1 to TRBJ2-2; 9 bases match TRBD1. V lost 7 bases and J lost 3; bases outside the gene matches: 7. The CDR3 has 15 amino acids. CDR1 SGHRS and CDR2 YFSETQ come from the germline V gene.

The genes are TRBV7-3 and TRBJ2-3; 11 bases fit TRBD2. Germline CDR1 SGHTA, CDR2 FQGTGA. J lost 2 bases, V lost 0 bases, and 4 bases had no gene match. The CDR3 sequence is 17 residues long. The CDR3 region has the DNA TGTGCCAGCAGCTTAACGGGACTAGCGGTCCACACAGATACGCAGTATTTT. It specifies CASSLTGLAVHTDTQYF. Combining the CDR3 with reference TRBV7-3 and TRBJ2-3 gives the whole variable domain GAGVSQTPSNKVTEKGKYVELRCDPISGHTALYWYRQSLGQGPEFLIYFQGTGAADDSGLPNDRFFAVRPEGSVSTLKIQRTERGDSAVYLCASSLTGLAVHTDTQYFGPGTRLTVL.

The V call is TRBV28, the J call TRBJ1-3, with 9 bases lining up with TRBD1. CDR3 length: 13 amino acids. Germline V gene sequence: CDR1 MDHEN, CDR2 SYDVKM. V was clipped by 10 bases and J by 2 bases; unmatched bases: 3. This CDR3 is CATRQGAGNTIYF. Written as DNA, the CDR3 is TGTGCCACCAGACAGGGGGCTGGAAACACCATATATTTT.

DNA of the CDR3: TGCGCCAGCAGCGACAGGGGAACCTACGAGCAGTACTTC. This sequence encodes CASSDRGTYEQYF. The chain couples TRBV5-1 to TRBJ2-7; 8 nucleotides align to TRBD1. Losses at the gene ends were 4 bases for V and 2 bases for J; bases not matched to a gene: 2. The germline gives CDR1 SGHRS, CDR2 YFSETQ. The CDR3 has 13 amino acids.

The genes are TRBV4-3 and TRBJ1-6; tentative D call: TRBD1 (5 bases). V dropped 1 base and J dropped 10 bases, with 14 bases sitting between them. CDR3 size: 15 residues. Germline-derived CDR1 and CDR2 are LGHNA and YSLEER. The CDR3 DNA is TGCGCCAGCAGCCAAGGGTCAGGGCGGGAATCACCCCTCCACTTT. Translation gives CASSQGSGRESPLHF.

The CDR3 sequence: CASSEGGGPQHF. CDR3 DNA sequence: TGTGCCAGCAGTGAAGGGGGGGGGCCCCAGCATTTT. The rearrangement uses TRBV2 and TRBJ1-5; D might be TRBD1 (5 bases). This CDR3 is built from 12 residues. Deletions cut 1 base from V and 9 bases from J, with 7 bases between. Germline CDR1 is SNHLY and CDR2 is FYNNEI.

The rearrangement links TRBV28 to TRBJ2-1; tentatively, D is TRBD1 (6 bases). The germline gives CDR1 MDHEN, CDR2 SYDVKM. The V end lost 6 bases, the J end lost 8 bases, and 11 bases lay between the germline ends. The CDR3 spans 12 residues. CDR3 bases: TGTGCCAGCAGCCACAGGGTCGATGAGCAGTTCTTC. It codes for CASSHRVDEQFF.

The genes are TRBV5-1 and TRBJ2-1; 9 bases line up with TRBD1. Unmatched junction bases numbered 8, after V lost 0 bases and J lost 4 bases. The germline V gene encodes CDR1 SGHRS and CDR2 YFSETQ. This CDR3 comprises 17 residues. The CDR3 sequence is CASSLGLGDRVYNEQFF. DNA of the CDR3: TGCGCCAGCAGCTTGGGGTTGGGGGACAGGGTTTACAATGAGCAGTTCTTC.

This clone has a handful of counts. The chain joins TRBV7-3 to TRBJ2-1, with 7 bases identical to TRBD1. Trimming cost V 0 bases and J 6 bases; bases outside gene matches: 2. Germline V CDR1 and CDR2: SGHTA, FQGTGA. CDR3 length: 14 amino acids. The CDR3, as DNA: TGTGCCAGCAGCTTAACTGCAGGGGGCAATGAGCAGTTCTTC. Translated: CASSLTAGGNEQFF.

The chain is built from TRBV30 and TRBJ2-2; 7 bases are shared with TRBD2. J gave up 0 bases and V 5 bases, and 6 bases lay outside the gene matches. Looked up from germline, CDR1 is GTSNPN and CDR2 is SVGIG (reference sequence). This CDR3 is built from 15 residues. This chain's CDR3 is CAWARAGANTGELFF. DNA of the CDR3: TGTGCCTGGGCGAGGGCGGGGGCGAACACCGGGGAGCTGTTTTTT.

The rearrangement uses TRBV6-6 and TRBJ1-3, with a possible D match to TRBD1 (5 bases). CDR3 length equals 15 residues. Germline CDR1 reads MNHNY; CDR2 reads SVGAGI (reference sequence). V dropped 4 bases and J dropped 0 bases, with 10 bases sitting between them. CDR3 amino acids: CASSSGGYSGNTIYF. Here the CDR3 DNA reads TGTGCCAGCAGTTCCGGGGGGTACTCTGGAAACACCATATATTTT.

The chain has TRBV29-1 and TRBJ2-2, with D maybe TRBD2 (6 bases). Germline CDR1 reads SQVTM; CDR2 reads ANQGSEA. CDR3 length: 14 amino acids. The germline V and J ends were trimmed by 8 bases and 7 bases, with 20 bases remaining between them. DNA of the CDR3: TGCAGCCCTCCGGGAGCCAATTGGAACGGGGAGCTGTTTTTT. Translated: CSPPGANWNGELFF.

The chain combines TRBV5-6 with TRBJ2-7; 8 bases are a match to TRBD2. Germline CDR1 reads SGHDT; CDR2 reads YYEEEE. The CDR3 spans 18 residues. V dropped 2 bases and J dropped 0; count of bases not matched to a gene: 13. The DNA of the CDR3 is TGTGCCAGCAGCTTTGGGGCGATAGCGGGACTTAGCTCCTACGAGCAGTACTTC. This encodes CASSFGAIAGLSSYEQYF.

J is TRBJ2-7 and V is TRBV11-2; 8 bases are shared with TRBD1. The CDR3 is 15 residues long. Germline trimming cut 4 bases from V and 1 base from J; bases unmatched to any gene: 6. Per the germline V gene, CDR1 is SGHAT and CDR2 is FQNNGV. CDR3 amino acids: CASSYRGTDSYEQYF. CDR3 bases: TGTGCCAGCAGCTACAGGGGGACAGATTCCTACGAGCAGTACTTC.

The chain recombines TRBV25-1 with TRBJ2-1, with 7 bases aligning to TRBD2. Trimming took 3 bases from V and 6 from J; bases not matched to a gene: 8. Germline CDR1 and CDR2: MGHDK and SYGVNS. This CDR3 comprises 15 residues. Here the CDR3 DNA reads TGTGCCAGCAGTGAGAACACGGCGGGGGTCAATGAGCAGTTCTTC. It specifies CASSENTAGVNEQFF.

The V gene is TRBV6-4, the J gene TRBJ1-5; weak D call: TRBD1 (5 bases). Between the trimmed V and J ends, which lost 2 bases and 4 bases, there was a span of 9 bases. Germline V gives CDR1 MRHNA, CDR2 SNTAGT. The CDR3 extends over 14 amino acids. The CDR3 nucleotides are TGTGCCAGCAGTGACGGAGGGGAAAATCAGCCCCAGCATTTT. Its translation is CASSDGGENQPQHF.

This clone was observed a handful of times. The chain has TRBV10-3 and TRBJ1-1; the D gene is possibly TRBD1 (6 bases). CDR3 length equals 14 residues. V lost 5 bases to trimming and J lost 3 bases, with 13 bases between them. The germline gives CDR1 ENHRY, CDR2 SYGVKD. CDR3 sequence: CAISHGQSDTEAFF. The DNA for the CDR3 is TGTGCCATCAGTCACGGACAGTCGGACACTGAAGCTTTCTTT.

V and J are TRBV9 and TRBJ2-3, with 9 positions matching TRBD1. After removal of 2 bases from V and 2 bases from J, the junction contained 6 bases not matched to a gene. The CDR3 sequence is 16 residues long. Germline V gene lookup returns CDR1 SGDLS and CDR2 YYNGEE. The CDR3 bases are TGTGCCAGCAGCGTTACACAGGGGGCTATCACAGATACGCAGTATTTT. Amino acids: CASSVTQGAITDTQYF. Filled out from reference TRBV9 and TRBJ2-3, the complete variable domain reads DSGVTQTPKHLITATGQRVTLRCSPRSGDLSVYWYQQSLDQGLQFLIQYYNGEERAKGNILERFSAQQFPDLHSELNLSSLELGDSALYFCASSVTQGAITDTQYFGPGTRLTVL.

For this clone: The same CDR3 arises from other DNA sequences in this sample as well. This chain joins TRBV29-1 and TRBJ2-7; D is unresolved. The CDR3 is made up of 13 amino acids. V was clipped by 4 bases and J by 3 bases, with 13 bases between them. Germline-derived CDR1 and CDR2 are SQVTM and ANQGSEA. The CDR3 here is CSVVGTDNYEQYF. The CDR3 coding sequence is TGCAGCGTTGTTGGAACAGACAACTACGAGCAGTACTTC.

The gene calls are TRBV4-1 and TRBJ2-6, with TRBD1 matching over 8 bases. The CDR3 spans 18 residues. From germline, CDR1 is MGHRA and CDR2 YSYEKL. V was clipped by 6 bases and J by 4 bases; unmatched bases: 14. DNA for the CDR3: TGCGCCAGCAGAGAGTCTCGGGACGGGACAGGAGGGGCCAACGTCCTGACTTTC. Its translation is CASRESRDGTGGANVLTF.

This chain uses TRBV7-3 with TRBJ2-7; 9 bases agree with TRBD1. CDR1 and CDR2 from the germline V gene are SGHTA and FQGTGA. With V trimmed by 2 bases and J by 6 bases, 2 bases remained unmatched. The CDR3 covers 13 residues. The DNA for the CDR3 is TGTGCCAGCAGCTTAGAGACAGGGGGCGAGCAGTACTTC. Its translation is CASSLETGGEQYF.

The CDR3 sequence is CASTSLQGQGALGYTF. CDR3 bases: TGTGCCAGCACCTCACTCCAGGGACAGGGGGCATTAGGCTACACCTTC. The V and J genes are TRBV7-9 and TRBJ1-2, with 12 bases fitting TRBD1. Trimming cost V 7 bases and J 8 bases; bases outside gene matches: 14. The CDR3 contains 16 residues. Germline V gene data show CDR1 as SEHNR and CDR2 as FQNEAQ (reference sequence).

This chain joins TRBV5-1 and TRBJ2-5; TRBD2 might be the D (5 bases). CDR3 length: 14 residues. V was cut by 2 bases and J by 0 bases, with 8 bases left in between. CDR1 SGHRS and CDR2 YFSETQ come from the germline V gene. For the CDR3, the DNA is TGCGCCAGCAGCTTCGGACTGAACCAAGAGACCCAGTACTTC. Its translation is CASSFGLNQETQYF.